Listed below are T cell receptor beta chains from one sample, sequenced in a study of T-cell memory formation after mild COVID-19. One entry per CDR3 protein results from TCRdb running MiXCR on the 5' RACE reads. The sample records roughly 99,000 distinct CDR3 sequences, 14% being singletons. Sequencing input: PBMCs or a T cell subset sorted from them (not recorded which). Receptor source: a man in his late teens or twenties who had mild COVID-19 (a few samples of this study predate the infection). Cell type and time point are not known. Each CDR3 is given with its conserved first and last residue. A D gene is named only where the DNA matches it firmly. Clone size is stated in some rows and not others, as once, few, many or a class when expanded.

NA | NA | TRBJ1-1 | TRBV3-1 | CASSQDLGYTEAFF | TGTGCCAGCAGCCAAGATCTAGGGTACACTGAAGCGTTCTTT
TRBD2 | NA | TRBJ2-1 | TRBV4-1 | CASSTQGTGLAGGISYNEQFF | TGCGCCAGCAGCACACAGGGTACAGGACTAGCGGGGGGAATCTCCTACAATGAGCAGTTCTTC
NA | few | TRBJ2-5 | TRBV3-1 | CASRDSFQETQYF | TGTGCCAGCAGGGACTCGTTTCAAGAGACCCAGTACTTC
TRBD1 | many | TRBJ1-1 | TRBV7-2 | CASSSRTGRVNTEAFF | TGTGCCAGCAGCTCAAGGACAGGGCGTGTGAACACTGAAGCTTTCTTT
NA | few | TRBJ1-2 | TRBV7-9 | CASSLGDPQYYGYTF | TGTGCCAGCAGCTTAGGGGACCCGCAGTACTATGGCTACACCTTC
TRBD1 | few | TRBJ2-7 | TRBV20-1 | CSARDRGRHEQYF | TGCAGTGCTCGGGACAGGGGGCGGCACGAGCAGTACTTC
NA | NA | TRBJ1-2 | TRBV5-1 | CASSPAAPNYGYTF | TGCGCCAGCAGCCCGGCGGCCCCTAACTATGGCTACACCTTC
NA | NA | TRBJ2-1 | TRBV19 | CASSIGGEQFF | TGTGCCAGTAGTATAGGGGGGGAGCAGTTCTTC
NA | many | TRBJ2-2 | TRBV7-9 | CASSLPGELFF | TGTGCCAGCAGCTTACCCGGGGAGCTGTTTTTT
NA | NA | TRBJ2-7 | TRBV7-6 | CASSLGTTDSPVSYEQYF | TGTGCCAGCAGCTTAGGAACGACGGACAGTCCGGTCTCCTACGAGCAGTACTTC
NA | few | TRBJ1-2 | TRBV29-1 | CSAVPSGVLDYGYTF | TGCAGCGCCGTTCCCTCGGGGGTCTTGGACTATGGCTACACCTTC
NA | many | TRBJ2-3 | TRBV12-3/TRBV12-4 | CASSVLGPDTDTQYF | TGTGCCAGCAGTGTACTCGGGCCAGACACAGATACGCAGTATTTT
NA | NA | TRBJ1-2 | TRBV4-3 | CASSQGLDYGYTF | TGCGCCAGCAGCCAAGGACTGGACTATGGCTACACCTTC
TRBD2 | NA | TRBJ2-1 | TRBV12-3/TRBV12-4 | CASSFLAGGQNEQFF | TGTGCCAGCAGTTTCCTTGCGGGGGGGCAAAATGAGCAGTTCTTC
TRBD2 | few | TRBJ2-2 | TRBV5-5 | CASSFLVAGTGELFF | TGTGCCAGCAGCTTCCTCGTAGCGGGCACCGGGGAGCTGTTTTTT
NA | few | TRBJ2-5 | TRBV7-2 | CASSLENQETQYF | TGTGCCAGCAGCTTAGAAAACCAAGAGACCCAGTACTTC
NA | NA | TRBJ2-5 | TRBV7-6 | CASSSTQAGRWETQYF | TGTGCCAGCAGCTCCACCCAGGCGGGTCGCTGGGAGACCCAGTACTTC
NA | NA | TRBJ1-2 | TRBV6-5 | CASSYSGPNPGYGYTF | TGTGCCAGCAGTTACTCCGGGCCTAACCCTGGGTATGGCTACACCTTC
NA | NA | TRBJ2-7 | TRBV19 | CASNNGYSYEQYF | TGTGCCAGTAATAACGGGTACTCCTACGAGCAGTACTTC
TRBD2 | NA | TRBJ2-3 | TRBV7-9 | CASSMFGGSTDTQYF | TGTGCCAGCAGCATGTTCGGGGGGAGCACAGATACGCAGTATTTT
NA | many | TRBJ2-4 | TRBV11-2 | CASSLDLYQRRIQYF | TGTGCCAGCAGCTTAGATCTGTACCAGCGGCGCATTCAGTACTTC
NA | few | TRBJ2-5 | TRBV4-1 | CASSSATGWQETQYF | TGCGCCAGCAGTTCCGCCACAGGGTGGCAAGAGACCCAGTACTTC
NA | few | TRBJ2-7 | TRBV12-3/TRBV12-4 | CASSFGGVSYEQYF | TGTGCCAGCAGTTTCGGCGGGGTCTCCTACGAGCAGTACTTC
NA | NA | TRBJ1-6 | TRBV20-1 | CSARERGSPLHF | TGCAGTGCTAGAGAGAGGGGTTCACCCCTCCACTTT
NA | NA | TRBJ2-4 | TRBV29-1 | CSGCWGIKNIQYF | TGCAGCGGATGTTGGGGGATCAAAAACATTCAGTACTTC
TRBD1 | few | TRBJ2-5 | TRBV28 | CASSRDRAEVEETQYF | TGTGCCAGCAGTAGAGACAGGGCTGAGGTAGAAGAGACCCAGTACTTC
NA | NA | TRBJ1-1 | TRBV5-1 | CASSWPGSEAFF | TGCGCCAGCAGCTGGCCAGGGTCTGAAGCTTTCTTT
NA | few | TRBJ2-5 | TRBV5-5 | CASSFGDQGPQETQYF | TGTGCCAGCAGCTTTGGGGATCAGGGGCCCCAAGAGACCCAGTACTTC
NA | few | TRBJ2-3 | TRBV4-1 | CASSQEEPRVDTQYF | TGCGCCAGCAGCCAAGAGGAACCGAGGGTTGATACGCAGTATTTT
NA | few | TRBJ2-3 | TRBV4-1 | CASSRGVGTDTQYF | TGCGCCAGCAGCCGAGGGGTGGGGACAGATACGCAGTATTTT
NA | few | TRBJ2-1 | TRBV5-1 | CASSLVAGINEQFF | TGCGCCAGCAGCTTGGTGGCAGGGATTAATGAGCAGTTCTTC
NA | NA | TRBJ2-5 | TRBV5-5 | CASSLGWGQETQYF | TGTGCCAGCAGCTTGGGCTGGGGACAAGAGACCCAGTACTTC
TRBD1 | NA | TRBJ2-3 | TRBV2 | CAVTGDREWDTQYF | TGTGCCGTGACGGGGGACAGGGAGTGGGATACGCAGTATTTT